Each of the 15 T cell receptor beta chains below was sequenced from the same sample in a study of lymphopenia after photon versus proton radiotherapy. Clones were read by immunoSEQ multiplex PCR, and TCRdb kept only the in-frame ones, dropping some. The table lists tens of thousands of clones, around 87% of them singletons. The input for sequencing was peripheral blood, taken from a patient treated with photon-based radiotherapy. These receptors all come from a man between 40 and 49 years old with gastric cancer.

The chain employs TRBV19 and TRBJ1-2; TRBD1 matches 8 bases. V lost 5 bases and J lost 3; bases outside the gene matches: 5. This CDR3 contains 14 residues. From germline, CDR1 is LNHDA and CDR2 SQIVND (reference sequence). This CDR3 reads CASSQGTGYYGYTF. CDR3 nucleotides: TGTGCCAGTAGTCAAGGGACAGGTTACTATGGCTACACCTTC.

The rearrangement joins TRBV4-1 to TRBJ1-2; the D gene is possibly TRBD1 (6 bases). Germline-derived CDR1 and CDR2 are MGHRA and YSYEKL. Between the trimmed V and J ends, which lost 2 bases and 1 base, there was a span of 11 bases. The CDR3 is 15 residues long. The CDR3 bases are TGCGCCAGCAGCCAAACGAGGGGGGATAACTATGGCTACACCTTC. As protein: CASSQTRGDNYGYTF.

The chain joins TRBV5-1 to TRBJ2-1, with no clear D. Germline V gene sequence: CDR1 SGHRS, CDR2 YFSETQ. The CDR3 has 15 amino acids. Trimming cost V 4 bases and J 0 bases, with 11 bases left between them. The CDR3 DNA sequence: TGCGCCAGCAGCCCCCCCCAGAGCTCCTACAATGAGCAGTTCTTC. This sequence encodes CASSPPQSSYNEQFF.

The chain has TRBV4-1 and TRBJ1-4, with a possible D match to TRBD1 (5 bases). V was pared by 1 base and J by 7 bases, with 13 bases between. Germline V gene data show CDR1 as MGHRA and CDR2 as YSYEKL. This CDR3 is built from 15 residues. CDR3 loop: CASSQVPGRGEKLFF. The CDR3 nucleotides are TGCGCCAGCAGCCAAGTGCCGGGGCGCGGTGAAAAACTGTTTTTT.

Here the CDR3 DNA reads TGTGCCAGTAGTATGCTACCGGGAGCAACTAATGAAAAACTGTTTTTT. It yields the protein CASSMLPGATNEKLFF. The chain uses TRBV19 and TRBJ1-4; no clear D gene. Trimming took off 3 bases at V and 0 bases at J, with 11 bases between the two ends. Germline V gene lookup returns CDR1 LNHDA and CDR2 SQIVND (reference sequence). The CDR3 is made up of 16 amino acids.

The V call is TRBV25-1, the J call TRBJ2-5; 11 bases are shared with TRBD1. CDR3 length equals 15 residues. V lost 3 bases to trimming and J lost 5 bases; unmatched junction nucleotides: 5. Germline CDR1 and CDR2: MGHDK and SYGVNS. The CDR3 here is CASSEGTGGGETQYF. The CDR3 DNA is TGTGCCAGCAGTGAGGGGACAGGGGGTGGGGAGACCCAGTACTTC.

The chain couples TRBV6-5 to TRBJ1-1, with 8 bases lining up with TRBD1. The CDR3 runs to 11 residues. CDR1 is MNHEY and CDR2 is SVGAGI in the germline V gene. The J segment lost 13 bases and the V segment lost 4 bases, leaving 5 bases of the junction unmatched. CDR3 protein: CASSSGQVDFF. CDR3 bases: TGTGCCAGCAGTTCGGGACAGGTCGATTTCTTT.

CDR3 sequence: CASSLDLDQPQHF. CDR3 nucleotide sequence: TGTGCCAGCAGCTTGGATCTCGATCAGCCCCAGCATTTT. The J gene is TRBJ1-5, the V gene TRBV5-4; D is ambiguous. Trimming shortened V by 0 bases and J by 5 bases, and 6 bases separated the two germline ends. The germline gives CDR1 SGHNT, CDR2 YYREEE (reference sequence). The CDR3 length is 13 residues.

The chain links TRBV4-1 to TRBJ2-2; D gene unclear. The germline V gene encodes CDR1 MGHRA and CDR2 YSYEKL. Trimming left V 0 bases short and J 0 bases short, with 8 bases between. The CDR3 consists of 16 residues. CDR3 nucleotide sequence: TGCGCCAGCAGCCAAGATTCTAGGACGAACACCGGGGAGCTGTTTTTT. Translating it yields CASSQDSRTNTGELFF.

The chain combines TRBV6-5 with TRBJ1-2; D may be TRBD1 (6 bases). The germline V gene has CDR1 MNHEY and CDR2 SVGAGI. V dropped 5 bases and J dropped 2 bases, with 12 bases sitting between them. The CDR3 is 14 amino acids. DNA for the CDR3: TGTGCCAGCAGTAACGGACAGTTCAACTATGGCTACACCTTC. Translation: CASSNGQFNYGYTF.

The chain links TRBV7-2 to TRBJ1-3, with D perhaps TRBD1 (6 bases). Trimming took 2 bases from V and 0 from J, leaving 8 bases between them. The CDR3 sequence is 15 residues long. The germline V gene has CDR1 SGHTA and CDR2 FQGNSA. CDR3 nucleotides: TGTGCCAGCAGCTTACAGGGGACCTCTGGAAACACCATATATTTT. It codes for CASSLQGTSGNTIYF.

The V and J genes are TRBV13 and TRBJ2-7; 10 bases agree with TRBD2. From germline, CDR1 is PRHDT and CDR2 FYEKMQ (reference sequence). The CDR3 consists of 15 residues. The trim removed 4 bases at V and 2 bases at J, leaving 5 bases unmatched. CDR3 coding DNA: TGTGCCAGCAGCTCTCTAGCGGGGGCGACCTACGAGCAGTACTTC. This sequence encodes CASSSLAGATYEQYF.

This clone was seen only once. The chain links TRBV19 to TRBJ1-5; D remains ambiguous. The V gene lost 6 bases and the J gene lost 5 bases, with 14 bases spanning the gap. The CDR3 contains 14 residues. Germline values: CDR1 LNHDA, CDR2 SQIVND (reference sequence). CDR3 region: CASSPRGGYQPQHF. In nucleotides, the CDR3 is TGTGCCAGTAGCCCCCGCGGAGGATATCAGCCCCAGCATTTT.

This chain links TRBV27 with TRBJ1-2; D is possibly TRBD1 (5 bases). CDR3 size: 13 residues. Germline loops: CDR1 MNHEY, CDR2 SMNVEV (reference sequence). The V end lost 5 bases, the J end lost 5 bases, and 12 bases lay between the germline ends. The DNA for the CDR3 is TGTGCCAGCAGTCCCCCGGGGCGGTATGGCTACACCTTC. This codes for CASSPPGRYGYTF.

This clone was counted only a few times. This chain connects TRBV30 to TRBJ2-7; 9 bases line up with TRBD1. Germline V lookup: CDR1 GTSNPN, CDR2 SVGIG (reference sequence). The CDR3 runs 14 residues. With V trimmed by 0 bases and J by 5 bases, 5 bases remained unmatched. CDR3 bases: TGTGCCTGGAGTGTAGGACAGGGGCCCCACGAGCAGTACTTC. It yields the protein CAWSVGQGPHEQYF.